This TCR beta chain was profiled in a study of control samples from healthy donors and cancer patients. The germline CDR1 and CDR2 sequences are MNHEY and SMNVEV (reference sequence). The CDR3 consists of 11 residues. Trimming shortened V by 3 bases and J by 5 bases, and 3 bases separated the two germline ends. Sequencing used immunoSEQ multiplex PCR; TCRdb keeps in-frame clones, though not all of them. This sample has roughly 400,000 clones, with about nine tenths found just once. Only a few counts were recorded for this clone. The material sequenced was PBMCs. The chain uses TRBV27 and TRBJ2-3; D is unclear. The clonotype comes from a middle-aged man with head and neck cancer. The CDR3 here is CASSFLDTQYF. The CDR3 bases are TGTGCCAGCAGTTTCCTAGATACGCAGTATTTT.